The entry that follows covers one T cell receptor (beta chain) sequence. There is no known antigen for this receptor. Qualities for individual bases were not recorded, and no much larger clone is one base off. To prepare the library, PCR was applied. TCR sequencing of DNA from cultured CD4+ T cells used the Oncomine TCR Beta short-read assay at the Johns Hopkins FTIC core. The QIAamp micro DNA kit was used to extract genomic DNA from the cultured CD4+ T cells. Oncomine TCR Beta libraries from cultured CD4+ T cells were pooled using unique dual indexes and sequenced on an Illumina iSeq 100. In the paper's pipeline: Non-productive sequences were filtered out, and CDR3s that did not start with C, did not end with F or W, or were shorter than 7 amino acids were discarded. The MANAFEST web application was used to identify antigen-specific clonotypes by comparing peptide-stimulated wells against reference wells and other culture wells. An FDR below 0.05, an odds ratio above 5, and a productive frequency above 0.1% in at least two of three replicate wells were required for clones to be considered positive. A clonotype was classed as cross-reactive if the clonotype showed significant expansion both in SARS-CoV-2 spike wells and in at least one common cold coronavirus spike condition. Using R version 3.6.1, CDR3 homology was evaluated through Levenshtein distances (stringdist) along with unrooted phylogenetic trees (ape). The raw public reads went through TCRdb reprocessing: fastp at Q25, MiXCR clone calling, in-frame beta chains kept. All rows with the same CDR3 protein become a single entry with the most common DNA and genes. TCRdb's processing, not the authors' own work, is the source of the V and J calls. Counted in this sample were 15,000 to 18,000 distinct CDR3 sequences; approximately 40% of them appeared once. Of the sample, around 5.6% is held by the ten largest clones.

These data belong to a study of vaccination and CD4 T cells after COVID-19 (dated by TCRdb to about 2022). Turning to the overall study: Every convalescent patient had a positive nasal swab PCR test for SARS-CoV-2, with mild disease in several patients and severe disease in one. In the convalescent cohort there were six males and four females, among whom were two Hispanic individuals, seven Caucasians, two Asians and one multiracial person. Each participant got two doses of either the Pfizer-BioNTech BNT162b2 vaccine (n=8) or the Moderna mRNA-1273 vaccine (n=2). Post-COVID blood samples were collected from convalescent patients a median of about 92 days after diagnosis, with a range of about 30 to 161 days. The time from the second vaccine dose to post-vaccine blood sampling had a median of around 72 days and ranged from roughly 12 to 250 days. Overlapping spike peptide pools from SARS-CoV-2 and from the common cold coronaviruses HCoV-NL63, HCoV-OC43 and HCoV-229E were used as culture stimuli. In control cultures, a CEFX viral epitope pool was used as positive control, an HIV-1 Nef peptide pool was used as negative control, or no peptide was added. In approximately ten COVID-19 convalescent patients and 4 infection-naive healthy vaccine recipients, the spike-specific CD4+ TCR repertoire before mRNA vaccination was compared with the repertoire after mRNA vaccination.

General conclusions and limits of the study: Of the vaccine-specific clones found in convalescent patients, nearly all (304 of 307) were mono-reactive for SARS-CoV-2 spike instead of being cross-reactive with common cold coronaviruses. An increase in the median number of SARS-CoV-2-reactive clonotypes from 20 to 25 after infection to roughly 39 after vaccination was observed, but the change was not found to be significant. In convalescent patients, a median around 86% of post-vaccine SARS-CoV-2-reactive clones were detected only after vaccination, suggesting vaccine-specific priming. Only a relatively small number of convalescent patients were included in the study, and early timepoints following natural infection were not analyzed.

This sample's treatment or condition label indicates: approximately 11-day PBMC culture with coronavirus spike peptide pools or control peptides (ViraFEST assay). The ViraFEST assay, used in the study, expanded antigen-specific T cells with peptide pools and then identified the expanded clonotypes through TCR sequencing. The convalescent patients' positive SARS-CoV-2 PCR tests were from March to December 2020, which was before the Alpha, Beta and Delta variants emerged in the United States. PBMCs were cultured at two million per well in IMDM supplemented with approximately 5% human AB serum and about 10 IU/ml IL-2, with roughly 9.5 ug/ml peptide pools added. On days 3 and 7, half of the culture medium was replaced with fresh IL-2-containing medium. After roughly nine days of culture, CD4+ T cells were isolated by negative selection using the EasySep CD4+ T cell isolation kit. PBMCs were separated from whole blood using Ficoll-Paque Plus gradient centrifugation and then either used fresh or cryopreserved at -140C. Each culture condition was generally run in triplicate wells.

CDR1 and CDR2, looked up from the germline V gene, are SGHNT and YENEEA. V and J are truncated by 8 bases and 5 bases respectively, leaving an intervening sequence of 24 bases. From cysteine to phenylalanine, the CDR3 is 17 amino acids long. Just CDR3 DNA is preserved here, 51 bases in frame from base 1. This material consisted of CD4+ T cells from blood, cultured in vitro, taken before SARS-CoV-2 vaccination. The receptor comes from a human donor who had recovered from COVID-19. This sequence uses TRBV11-3 and TRBJ2-2; the D match is possibly TRBD1 or TRBD2, with 5 bases aligned in each. Here is the DNA: TGTGCCAGCCTCACCACCGGGTGGGGGATCGATACCGGGGAGCTGTTTTTT. Its protein reads: CASLTTGWGIDTGELFF.